This entry is about one TCR beta chain. V lost 2 bases and J 5 bases, leaving 16 bases between the germline ends. The germline V gene has CDR1 LGHDT and CDR2 YNNKEL (reference sequence). The CDR3 has 15 amino acids. Patients from Seattle were sampled longitudinally, starting during active infection. This sample was taken from a study of blood T cell repertoires in COVID-19. For the study at large: Sites across the United States, Italy and Spain contributed samples from acute and convalescent COVID-19. Sources were T cells, B-cell-depleted T cells, or PBMCs; the material itself was cDNA or gDNA.

In the original workflow: Amplified reference gene primers provided the basis for estimating nucleated cell counts. Libraries were prepared by immunoSEQ multiplex PCR; TCRdb keeps only in-frame clonotypes and omits some of them. The V and J calls and clone size come from that table; D and trimming were worked out from the DNA. Of over 60,000 clones listed, 83% are singletons. This rearrangement joins TRBV3-1 (or the pseudogene TRBV3-2) to TRBJ2-7; D is perhaps TRBD1 (6 bases). This sequence was found in a man aged 50 to 59 with COVID-19, enrolled during active disease. The sample was peripheral blood. The CDR3 nucleotides read TGTGCCAGCAGCCAACAACAGGGTTTCTACAACGAGCAGTACTTC. Its translation: CASSQQQGFYNEQYF.